This TCR beta chain was captured by sequencing in a study of identical twins. Study-wide points: Insertion counts were lower in abundant cord blood beta clonotypes, a trend that memory repertoires did not show. The study found that models underestimated out-of-frame TCR alpha sharing in monozygotic twins.

Unique molecular identifiers were present on the cDNA, which also gained a universal primer site by template switching. TCRdb independently ran MiXCR on the 5' RACE reads; one entry per CDR3 protein. The sample holds under 500,000 distinct CDR3 sequences, 14% seen once. Concerning this clonotype: Its antigen is as yet unknown.

In germline, CDR1 is SGDLS, CDR2 YYNGEE. The CDR3 totals 16 residues. The ends were cut back, 0 bases at V and 6 bases at J, with 16 bases in the middle. The sample also formed part of further work on yellow fever vaccine responses in identical twins.

The source material was CD4+ T cells sorted from blood. V usage is TRBV9 and J usage is TRBJ2-1, with D possibly matching TRBD2 (6 bases). The TCR originated in a woman aged 18-29 years in good health. The CDR3 here is CASSVAVAVGGNEQFF. As DNA, the CDR3 is TGTGCCAGCAGCGTAGCGGTAGCGGTTGGGGGCAATGAGCAGTTCTTC.